This TCR beta chain was retrieved from a study of T cells in Graves' hyperthyroidism and ophthalmopathy. The source material, RNA transcripts, was used to amplify TCR beta CDR3 regions. The HTBI set primed first-round TCR CDR3 RT-PCR. TCRdb processed the multiplex PCR reads anew with MiXCR; each CDR3 protein has one entry. The data hold more than 650,000 distinct CDR3 sequences, with 13% to 15% observed a single time. There are 12 residues in the CDR3. Germline assignment: CDR1 SEHNR and CDR2 FQNEAQ (reference sequence). Trimming cost V 5 bases and J 5 bases, with 7 bases left between them. Concerning this clonotype itself: What it binds is not known.

The study, taken as a whole, reports: Also found in blood were most expanded thyroid clonotypes above 0.001. A model of 13 V-J features distinguished ophthalmopathy from stable hyperthyroidism. Ophthalmopathy, which appeared later, was predicted by the model a median 6.5 months before onset.

Patients showing uncontrolled infection, other autoimmune disease, pregnancy or lactation were ineligible. The sequence came from a woman between 18 and 30 years old with Graves' hyperthyroidism. Material for sequencing was blood. The chain joins TRBV7-9 to TRBJ2-1; D gene uncertain. CDR3 residues: CASSPDDNEQFF. For the CDR3, the DNA is TGTGCCAGCAGCCCAGACGACAATGAGCAGTTCTTC.